Sequencing of this TCR beta chain was carried out in a study of CD8+ T cells in alopecia areata. On the study more broadly: At a dose of 5 to 10 mg twice daily, oral tofacitinib was given to treated patients.

Germline CDR1 and CDR2: MNHEY and SMNVEV (reference sequence). V shed 6 bases and J shed 9 bases, with 12 bases lying between them. The CDR3 runs to 12 residues. Extraction and reverse transcription of RNA yielded cDNA as the sequencing template. The repertoire was sequenced with immunoSEQ multiplex PCR; TCRdb's copy has only in-frame clones and lacks some. The sample records more than 95,000 clones, around 63% being singletons. Treatment: oral pan-JAK inhibitor, 5-10 mg twice daily. This chain connects TRBV27 to TRBJ2-4, with D uncertain. The source material was CD4+ T cells sorted from blood, sampled at week 4, from a patient treated with tofacitinib. The TCR sequence derives from a human donor with alopecia areata. CDR3 protein: CASSPSKGIQYF. In DNA form, the CDR3 reads TGTGCCAGCAGCCCATCAAAAGGCATTCAGTACTTC.